These T cell receptor beta chains were read from a single sample in a study of identical twins. TCRdb reanalysed the 5' RACE reads using MiXCR and keeps one entry per CDR3 protein. Of roughly 1.6 million distinct CDR3 sequences in the sample, around a third are singletons; the top ten hold 0.25% to 0.3%. Sequenced input: cord blood. These receptors originate from a newborn girl in good health. The CDR3 runs from the conserved cysteine through the conserved F or W. Each record gives: V gene, CDR3 protein.

>TRBV12-3/TRBV12-4
CASSLAFVNGYTSNTEAFF
>TRBV6-2/TRBV6-3
CASSYGSSLAGSAKNIQYF
>TRBV2
CASSAKLTVHSSSGANVLTF
>TRBV27
CASSFRRAEDTQYF
>TRBV20-1
CSECEQYF
>TRBV5-1
CASTHGMITQETQYF
>TRBV4-2
CASSLAGDGEQFF
>TRBV12-5
CASGAQGGEQFF
>TRBV7-2
CASSLERHYEQFF
>TRBV29-1
CSVDPPAGGRYNEQFF
>TRBV29-1
CSVLVAGTYYEQYF
>TRBV6-6
CASRLDRADEKLFF
>TRBV10-3
CAIRDGQLAPLHF
>TRBV15
CATSRDWRPSGVSPLHF
>TRBV20-1
CSADVTGGDQPQHF
>TRBV12-3/TRBV12-4
CASSFGDRRDQETQFF
>TRBV12-3/TRBV12-4
CASSLGTYSSYEQYF
>TRBV28
CASSFTLGTQFF
>TRBV28
CASSGTGNSYVQYF
>TRBV6-5
CASSSPDGGSYEQYF
>TRBV5-1
CASSPLGALNTEAFF
>TRBV2
CASNPDYRSSYEQYF
>TRBV4-2
CASSQVGWDTEAFF
>TRBV5-1
CASRDSGTGELFF
>TRBV5-1
CASSFRRESTGELFF
>TRBV20-1
CSARDLTSGLLSTDTQYF
>TRBV6-5
CASSARQLSYEQYF
>TRBV5-1
CASSLVLGVSTDTQYF
>TRBV7-2
CTSSPAATVNTEAFF
>TRBV15
CATSTMGGAAYNEQFF
>TRBV7-2
CASSLRRGGRETQYF
>TRBV5-1
CASSPITGLGETQYF
>TRBV5-1
CASSFRDSGDTGELFF
>TRBV4-1
CASSHPWTGRNTEAFF
>TRBV7-9
CASSLARTGNGYTF
>TRBV11-2
CASSPPDLACDYTF
>TRBV28
CASSLGTASYEQFF
>TRBV9
CASSVPGTGRGSGANVLTF
>TRBV6-5
CASSTLLAGADTQYF
>TRBV6-5
CASSYSLLAGGPYEQYF
>TRBV12-3/TRBV12-4
CASSWDVAGGSYNEQYF
>TRBV10-3
CAISDGGAQPQHF
>TRBV4-2
CASSQSPGGGRHYNEQFF
>TRBV6-5
CASSQSRGTRAYNEQFF
>TRBV12-3/TRBV12-4
CASSPITTAYNEQFF
>TRBV6-6
CATLGTLRTQYF
>TRBV9
CASSVDPGLATSRNEQYF
>TRBV6-1
CASSEISTGKNIQYF
>TRBV7-9
CASSLSMGRGHSTDTQYF
>TRBV28
CASSSTILAKNIQYF
>TRBV15
CATSRDIRGQGRNTIYF
>TRBV7-2
CASSLDGRSETQYF
>TRBV6-5
CASSCFGRVDEQFF
>TRBV2
CASSDGGSSTDTQYF
>TRBV28
CASGLDGYTF